A single sample is the source of the 29 T cell receptor beta chains below, sequenced in a study of blood T cell repertoires in COVID-19. Profiling relied on immunoSEQ multiplex PCR, and the TCRdb table lists in-frame clones only, not all of them. The data show a few hundred thousand clones, with around 91% seen just once and about 4.5% held by the top ten. The sequencing input was PBMCs or T cells enriched from blood (not recorded which). The source is a woman aged 18-30 years with acute COVID-19.

This chain joins TRBV6-5 and TRBJ1-2; perhaps TRBD1 as D (6 bases). This CDR3 is built from 15 residues. Trimming cost V 7 bases and J 4 bases, with 19 bases left between them. Germline assignment: CDR1 MNHEY and CDR2 SVGAGI. The chain's CDR3 is CASTPRGGWSYGYTF. As DNA, the CDR3 is TGTGCCAGCACCCCGAGGGGGGGTTGGAGCTATGGCTACACCTTC.

The V gene is TRBV10-3, the J gene TRBJ1-3; D possibly corresponds to TRBD1 (5 bases). This CDR3 has 14 residues. Germline assignment: CDR1 ENHRY and CDR2 SYGVKD. The V and J ends lost 5 bases and 2 bases respectively, with 10 bases between them. The CDR3 DNA follows: TGTGCCATCAGTCTCGGGGGGGCTGGAAACACCATATATTTT. Protein sequence: CAISLGGAGNTIYF.

This rearrangement joins TRBV6-5 to TRBJ2-3; TRBD1 might be the D (5 bases). The CDR3 contains 16 residues. V was cut by 0 bases and J by 4 bases, with 14 bases left in between. Per the germline V gene, CDR1 is MNHEY and CDR2 is SVGAGI. This CDR3 reads CASSYSWGRPPDTQYF. CDR3 DNA: TGTGCCAGCAGTTACTCCTGGGGCAGGCCCCCAGATACGCAGTATTTT.

The chain recombines TRBV19 with TRBJ2-2, with a possible D match to TRBD1 (7 bases). The CDR3 length is 16 residues. CDR1 and CDR2 (germline): LNHDA, SQIVND (reference sequence). The V gene lost 2 bases and the J gene lost 5 bases, with 15 bases spanning the gap. The CDR3 DNA follows: TGTGCCAGTAGTATAACGGGCAGGGGGGAGACCGGGGAGCTGTTTTTT. Its translation is CASSITGRGETGELFF.

The chain employs TRBV30 and TRBJ1-1; D gene unclear. V gave up 4 bases and J gave up 0 bases, with 9 bases separating them. Germline values: CDR1 GTSNPN, CDR2 SVGIG (reference sequence). There are 13 residues in the CDR3. The CDR3 sequence: CAWTSTLNTEAFF. The CDR3 DNA follows: TGTGCCTGGACCTCCACATTGAACACTGAAGCTTTCTTT.

V gene TRBV5-6 combines with J gene TRBJ2-3; possible D gene TRBD2, 6 bases. Between the trimmed V and J ends, which lost 4 bases and 0 bases, there was a span of 18 bases. Germline CDR1 and CDR2: SGHDT and YYEEEE. The CDR3 loop spans 17 amino acids. The CDR3 nucleotides are TGTGCCAGCAGCGTGCCCGGGGGTGGGGATAGCACAGATACGCAGTATTTT. Translation: CASSVPGGGDSTDTQYF.

DNA for the CDR3: TGTGCCAGCAGTGAAGGGGTAGTCGGGGATACGCAGTATTTT. Amino acids: CASSEGVVGDTQYF. The V gene is TRBV6-1, the J gene TRBJ2-3; D uncertain. Trimming cost V 1 base and J 6 bases, with 11 bases left between them. Germline V CDR1 and CDR2: MNHNS, SASEGT. CDR3 length: 14 amino acids.

V gene TRBV29-1 combines with J gene TRBJ1-1; the D is unclear. Germline V CDR1 and CDR2: SQVTM, ANQGSEA. This CDR3 has 10 amino acids. V was trimmed by 6 bases and J by 10 bases, leaving 12 bases between them. The CDR3 here is CSVGGRGAFF. The CDR3, as DNA: TGCAGCGTAGGAGGACGGGGAGCTTTCTTT. The entire variable domain, with the rest obtained from reference TRBV29-1 and TRBJ1-1, is as follows: SAVISQKPSRDICQRGTSLTIQCQVDSQVTMMFWYRQQPGQSLTLIATANQGSEATYESGFVIDKFPISRPNLTFSTLTVSNMSPEDSSIYLCSVGGRGAFFGQGTRLTVV.

The chain has TRBV5-1 and TRBJ1-1; D call uncertain. Germline-derived CDR1 and CDR2 are SGHRS and YFSETQ. The CDR3 consists of 14 residues. Between the trimmed V and J ends, which lost 0 bases and 0 bases, there was a span of 6 bases. As DNA, the CDR3 is TGCGCCAGCAGCTTGGATAGTATGAACACTGAAGCTTTCTTT. Amino acids: CASSLDSMNTEAFF.

The chain has TRBV5-1 and TRBJ1-2; no reliable D call. The CDR3 length is 13 residues. CDR1 SGHRS and CDR2 YFSETQ come from the germline V gene. Trimming pared 9 bases from V and 8 bases from J, leaving 20 bases between. CDR3 residues: CATPSIAGEGYTF. CDR3 nucleotides: TGCGCCACCCCGTCTATTGCCGGGGAGGGCTACACCTTC.

The chain carries TRBV7-9 and TRBJ1-2, with TRBD1 identical over 7 bases. V dropped 5 bases and J dropped 7; count of bases not matched to a gene: 13. This CDR3 comprises 15 residues. Germline CDR1 SEHNR, CDR2 FQNEAQ (reference sequence). The DNA for the CDR3 is TGTGCCAGCAGCGACCGGGACAGAGTTATCCGTGGCTACACCTTC. Translating it yields CASSDRDRVIRGYTF.

This clone was seen just once. J is TRBJ1-2 and V is TRBV28; possible D gene TRBD1, 5 bases. Per the germline V gene, CDR1 is MDHEN and CDR2 is SYDVKM. The V end was cut by 2 bases, the J end by 4 bases, with 8 bases between. CDR3 length equals 13 residues. The CDR3 DNA reads as TGTGCCAGCAGTTTAAGACAGCTCTATGGCTACACCTTC. This sequence encodes CASSLRQLYGYTF.

A word on this clone: The sample has other DNA sequences that encode this CDR3 too. This rearrangement joins TRBV6-5 to TRBJ1-5; possibly TRBD1 for D (6 bases). Trimming stripped 2 bases from V and 7 bases from J, with 12 bases between. This CDR3 is built from 14 residues. Germline V gene lookup returns CDR1 MNHEY and CDR2 SVGAGI. Written as DNA, the CDR3 is TGTGCCAGCAGTTACGGGGGCGCAGGGCAGCCCCAGCATTTT. Its protein is CASSYGGAGQPQHF.

The chain has TRBV24-1 and TRBJ1-4; no firm D call. CDR1 and CDR2 from the germline V gene are KGHDR and SFDVKD. V was trimmed by 4 bases and J by 3 bases, leaving 11 bases between them. This CDR3 region has 15 residues. The CDR3 nucleotides read TGTGCCACCAGTGACCCCGGGGAAGCTAATGAAAAACTGTTTTTT. As protein: CATSDPGEANEKLFF.

The chain uses TRBV5-4 and TRBJ2-7, with D possibly being TRBD1 (6 bases). V lost 4 bases and J 2 bases, leaving 13 bases between the germline ends. CDR1 and CDR2 (germline): SGHNT, YYREEE (reference sequence). The CDR3 covers 14 residues. CDR3 in amino acids: CASSRSGTPYEQYF. CDR3 sequence (DNA): TGTGCCAGCAGCCGATCAGGGACACCCTACGAGCAGTACTTC.

The gene calls are TRBV18 and TRBJ2-5; 9 positions match TRBD1. CDR1 is KGHSH and CDR2 is LQKENI in the germline V gene. The CDR3 covers 15 residues. J lost 4 bases, V lost 4 bases, and 7 bases had no gene match. CDR3 sequence: CASSQPGQGLETQYF. The CDR3 nucleotides read TGTGCCAGCTCACAACCGGGACAGGGATTAGAGACCCAGTACTTC.

The CDR3 loop is CASSILTSAPSTDTQYF. The CDR3 region has the DNA TGTGCCAGTAGTATCCTTACTAGCGCACCTAGCACAGATACGCAGTATTTT. The chain links TRBV19 to TRBJ2-3, with TRBD2 matching over 7 bases. The germline gives CDR1 LNHDA, CDR2 SQIVND (reference sequence). This CDR3 is built from 17 residues. V shed 3 bases and J 0 bases; nucleotides not matched to a gene: 9.

The chain uses TRBV2 and TRBJ2-7, with D possibly matching TRBD2 (6 bases). V shed 0 bases and J shed 0 bases, with 12 bases lying between them. CDR1 SNHLY and CDR2 FYNNEI come from the germline V gene. CDR3 length: 16 amino acids. The CDR3 is CASSEARGGASYEQYF. CDR3 in DNA: TGTGCCAGCAGTGAAGCGCGGGGCGGGGCCTCCTACGAGCAGTACTTC.

The V gene is TRBV3-1 (or the pseudogene TRBV3-2), the J gene TRBJ1-1; D gene unclear. V was cut by 4 bases and J by 6 bases, with 9 bases left in between. Germline V CDR1 and CDR2: LGHDT, YNNKEL (reference sequence). The CDR3 sequence is 12 residues long. This CDR3 reads CASSPRSPEAFF. The DNA of the CDR3 is TGTGCCAGCAGCCCGCGGAGTCCTGAAGCTTTCTTT.

The J gene is TRBJ2-7, the V gene TRBV6-5; 9 bases match TRBD1. Trimming at V came to 3 bases and at J to 11 bases, leaving 11 bases not matched to a gene. Germline-derived CDR1 and CDR2 are MNHEY and SVGAGI. The CDR3 is made up of 14 amino acids. The CDR3 coding sequence is TGTGCCAGCAGTTATTCGCCGGGACAGGGTATAGAGTACTTC. Translation gives CASSYSPGQGIEYF.

This chain links TRBV5-6 with TRBJ2-7; D not resolved. This CDR3 has 13 amino acids. The germline CDR1 and CDR2 sequences are SGHDT and YYEEEE. V was pared by 4 bases and J by 5 bases, with 13 bases between. In nucleotides, the CDR3 is TGTGCCAGCAGCCGCACCCTCCGGGACGAGCAGTACTTC. As protein: CASSRTLRDEQYF.

The rearrangement links TRBV5-1 to TRBJ2-5, with D perhaps matching TRBD2 (5 bases). CDR1 is SGHRS, CDR2 YFSETQ, per germline. The CDR3 totals 14 residues. Deletions cut 6 bases from V and 2 bases from J, with 14 bases between. CDR3: CASKGTSGQETQYF. DNA for the CDR3: TGCGCCAGCAAGGGAACTAGTGGGCAAGAGACCCAGTACTTC.

This chain links TRBV6-5 with TRBJ1-6; D may be TRBD1 (6 bases). CDR1 is MNHEY and CDR2 is SVGAGI in the germline V gene. This CDR3 is built from 15 residues. V was cut by 6 bases and J by 0 bases, with 9 bases left in between. Here the CDR3 reads CASRGQSSYNSPLHF. The CDR3 nucleotides are TGTGCCAGCAGAGGACAGAGCTCCTATAATTCACCCCTCCACTTT.

The rearrangement uses TRBV2 and TRBJ1-1; D unclear. The germline V gene encodes CDR1 SNHLY and CDR2 FYNNEI. Between the trimmed V and J ends, which lost 0 bases and 3 bases, there was a span of 8 bases. The CDR3 consists of 14 residues. CDR3 sequence (DNA): TGTGCCAGCAGTGAAGCTGCGCATCACACTGAAGCTTTCTTT. As protein: CASSEAAHHTEAFF.

The CDR3 is CASRPQGNGELFF. The CDR3 DNA follows: TGTGCCAGCAGACCGCAGGGAAACGGGGAGCTGTTTTTT. The chain has TRBV3-1 (or the pseudogene TRBV3-2) and TRBJ2-2; D is possibly TRBD1 (5 bases). The germline V and J ends were trimmed by 6 bases and 7 bases, with 12 bases remaining between them. The CDR3 has 13 residues. Germline loops: CDR1 LGHDT, CDR2 YNNKEL (reference sequence).

The chain joins TRBV19 to TRBJ1-2, with 11 bases identical to TRBD1. With V trimmed by 10 bases and J by 4 bases, 8 bases remained unmatched. CDR3 length: 14 amino acids. Per the germline V gene, CDR1 is LNHDA and CDR2 is SQIVND (reference sequence). The CDR3 loop is CATGGTGGTYGYTF. The CDR3 bases are TGTGCCACGGGCGGGACAGGGGGGACCTATGGCTACACCTTC.

CDR3 nucleotides: TGTGCCAGCAGCTACCGCCGGGACCAAGAGACCCAGTACTTC. It yields the protein CASSYRRDQETQYF. This rearrangement joins TRBV3-1 (or the pseudogene TRBV3-2) to TRBJ2-5; D uncertain. CDR1 is LGHDT, CDR2 YNNKEL, per germline (reference sequence). The CDR3 consists of 14 residues. V gave up 5 bases and J gave up 0 bases, with 10 bases separating them.

This rearrangement joins TRBV5-4 to TRBJ2-3; D is perhaps TRBD2 (6 bases). Germline V lookup: CDR1 SGHNT, CDR2 YYREEE (reference sequence). V lost 0 bases and J 6 bases, leaving 17 bases between the germline ends. CDR3 size: 16 residues. The CDR3 bases are TGTGCCAGCAGCTTGGAAGCGGGCCCCGGGCACGATACGCAGTATTTT. Protein: CASSLEAGPGHDTQYF. The entire variable domain, with the rest obtained from reference TRBV5-4 and TRBJ2-3, is as follows: ETGVTQSPTHLIKTRGQQVTLRCSSQSGHNTVSWYQQALGQGPQFIFQYYREEENGRGNFPPRFSGLQFPNYSSELNVNALELDDSALYLCASSLEAGPGHDTQYFGPGTRLTVL.

The chain has TRBV28 and TRBJ2-7; tentatively, D is TRBD1 (6 bases). Between the trimmed V and J ends, which lost 3 bases and 1 base, there was a span of 13 bases. Germline V gene data show CDR1 as MDHEN and CDR2 as SYDVKM. The CDR3 totals 15 residues. CDR3 DNA sequence: TGTGCCAGCAGTTTTGGGGGACACGTATCCTACGAGCAGTACTTC. This gives the protein CASSFGGHVSYEQYF.